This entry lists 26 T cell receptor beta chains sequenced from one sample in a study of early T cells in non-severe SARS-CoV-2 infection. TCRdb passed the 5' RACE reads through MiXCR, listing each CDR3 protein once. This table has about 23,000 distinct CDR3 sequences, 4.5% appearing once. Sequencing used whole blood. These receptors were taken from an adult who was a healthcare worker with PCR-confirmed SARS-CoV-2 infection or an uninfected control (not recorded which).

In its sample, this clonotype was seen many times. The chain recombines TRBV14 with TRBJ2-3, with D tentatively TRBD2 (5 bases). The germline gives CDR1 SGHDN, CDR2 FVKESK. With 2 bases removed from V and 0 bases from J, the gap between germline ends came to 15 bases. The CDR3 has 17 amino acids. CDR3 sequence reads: CASSQYLAVFSTDTQYF. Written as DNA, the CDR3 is TGTGCCAGCAGCCAATATCTAGCCGTGTTCAGCACAGATACGCAGTATTTT. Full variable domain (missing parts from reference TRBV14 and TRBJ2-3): EAGVTQFPSHSVIEKGQTVTLRCDPISGHDNLYWYRRVMGKEIKFLLHFVKESKQDESGMPNNRFLAERTGGTYSTLKVQPAELEDSGVYFCASSQYLAVFSTDTQYFGPGTRLTVL.

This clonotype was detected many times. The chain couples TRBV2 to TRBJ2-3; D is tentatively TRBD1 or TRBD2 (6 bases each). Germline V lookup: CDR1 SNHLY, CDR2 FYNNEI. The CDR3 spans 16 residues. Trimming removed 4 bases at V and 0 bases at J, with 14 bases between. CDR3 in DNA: TGTGCCAGCAGTGCGTACGGGGGCCTTAGCACAGATACGCAGTATTTT. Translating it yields CASSAYGGLSTDTQYF.

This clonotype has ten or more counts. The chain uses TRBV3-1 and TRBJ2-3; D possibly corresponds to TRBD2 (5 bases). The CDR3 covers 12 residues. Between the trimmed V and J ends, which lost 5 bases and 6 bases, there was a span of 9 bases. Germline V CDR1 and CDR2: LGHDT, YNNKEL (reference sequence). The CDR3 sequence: CASSFSEDTQYF. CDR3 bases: TGTGCCAGCAGCTTTAGCGAGGATACGCAGTATTTT.

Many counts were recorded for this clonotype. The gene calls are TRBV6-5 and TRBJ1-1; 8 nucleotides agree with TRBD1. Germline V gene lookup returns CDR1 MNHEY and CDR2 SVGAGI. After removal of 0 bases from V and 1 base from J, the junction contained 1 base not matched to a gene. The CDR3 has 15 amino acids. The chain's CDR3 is CASSYSGTGNTEAFF. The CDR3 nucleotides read TGTGCCAGCAGTTACTCTGGGACAGGGAACACTGAAGCTTTCTTT.

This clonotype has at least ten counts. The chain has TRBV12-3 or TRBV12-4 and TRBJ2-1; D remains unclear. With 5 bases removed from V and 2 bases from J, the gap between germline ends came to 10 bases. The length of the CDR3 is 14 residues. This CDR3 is CASSPHRTYNEQFF. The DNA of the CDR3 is TGTGCCAGCAGTCCGCATAGAACCTACAATGAGCAGTTCTTC.

CDR3 protein: CASSEPGTTILTDTQYF. CDR3 nucleotide sequence: TGTGCCAGCAGCGAACCCGGGACTACTATACTCACAGATACGCAGTATTTT. This chain links TRBV28 with TRBJ2-3, with TRBD2 matching 7 bases. This CDR3 has 17 amino acids. Germline V lookup: CDR1 MDHEN, CDR2 SYDVKM. V trimming: 6 bases; J trimming: 2 bases; junction bases outside the gene matches: 14.

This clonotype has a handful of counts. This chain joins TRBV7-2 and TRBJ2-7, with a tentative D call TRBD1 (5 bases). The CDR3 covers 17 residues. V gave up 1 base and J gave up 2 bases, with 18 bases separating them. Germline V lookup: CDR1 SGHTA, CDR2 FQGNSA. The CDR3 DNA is TGTGCCAGCAGCTTAGTACCCTCAGGGCTTTCCACCTACGAGCAGTACTTC. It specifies CASSLVPSGLSTYEQYF.

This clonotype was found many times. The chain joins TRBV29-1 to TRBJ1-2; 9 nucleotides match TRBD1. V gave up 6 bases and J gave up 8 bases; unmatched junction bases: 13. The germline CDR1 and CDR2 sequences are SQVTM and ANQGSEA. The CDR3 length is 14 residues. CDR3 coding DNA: TGCAGCGTAGCCCTTGAAACAGGGGGCAGCGGCTACACCTTC. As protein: CSVALETGGSGYTF.

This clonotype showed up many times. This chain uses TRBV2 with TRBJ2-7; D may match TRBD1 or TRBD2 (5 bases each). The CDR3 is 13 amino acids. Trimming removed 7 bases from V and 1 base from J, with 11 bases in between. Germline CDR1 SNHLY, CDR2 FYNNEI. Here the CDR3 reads CASILGVSYEQYF. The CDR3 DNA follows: TGTGCCAGCATATTGGGGGTTTCCTACGAGCAGTACTTC.

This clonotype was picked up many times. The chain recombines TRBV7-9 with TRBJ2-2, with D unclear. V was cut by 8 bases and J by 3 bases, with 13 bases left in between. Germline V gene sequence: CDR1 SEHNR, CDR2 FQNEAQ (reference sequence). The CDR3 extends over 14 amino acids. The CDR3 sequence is CASAPRVDTGELFF. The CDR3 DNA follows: TGTGCCAGCGCCCCTAGGGTCGACACCGGGGAGCTGTTTTTT.

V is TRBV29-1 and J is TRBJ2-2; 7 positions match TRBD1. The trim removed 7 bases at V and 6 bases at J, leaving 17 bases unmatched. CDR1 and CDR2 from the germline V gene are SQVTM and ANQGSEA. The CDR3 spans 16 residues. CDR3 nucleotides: TGCAGCGCCTCCCTACGAGACAGGGTCGGCTCCGGGGAGCTGTTTTTT. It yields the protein CSASLRDRVGSGELFF.

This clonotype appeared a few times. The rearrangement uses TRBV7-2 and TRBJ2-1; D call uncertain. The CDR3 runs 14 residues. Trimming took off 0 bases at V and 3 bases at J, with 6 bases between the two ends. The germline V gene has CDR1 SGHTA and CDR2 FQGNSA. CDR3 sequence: CASSLAVIYNEQFF. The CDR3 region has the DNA TGTGCCAGCAGCTTAGCGGTGATCTACAATGAGCAGTTCTTC.

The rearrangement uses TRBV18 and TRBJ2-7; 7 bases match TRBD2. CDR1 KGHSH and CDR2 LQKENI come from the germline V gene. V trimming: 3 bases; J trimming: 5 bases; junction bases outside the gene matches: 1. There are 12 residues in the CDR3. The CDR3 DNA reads TGTGCCAGCTCACCTGGGAGGGACGAGCAGTACTTC. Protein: CASSPGRDEQYF.

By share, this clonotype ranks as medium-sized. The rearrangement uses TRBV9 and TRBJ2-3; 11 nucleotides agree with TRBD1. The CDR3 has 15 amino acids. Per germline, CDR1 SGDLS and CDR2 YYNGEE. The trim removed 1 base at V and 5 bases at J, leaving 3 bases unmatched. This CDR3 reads CASSVRTGGIDTQYF. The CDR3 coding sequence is TGTGCCAGCAGCGTAAGGACAGGGGGCATAGATACGCAGTATTTT.

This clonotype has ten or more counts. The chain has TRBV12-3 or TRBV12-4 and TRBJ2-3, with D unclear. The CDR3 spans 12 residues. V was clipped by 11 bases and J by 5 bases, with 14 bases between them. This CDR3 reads CASHPLGDTQYF. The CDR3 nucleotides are TGTGCCTCCCACCCCCTGGGAGATACGCAGTATTTT.

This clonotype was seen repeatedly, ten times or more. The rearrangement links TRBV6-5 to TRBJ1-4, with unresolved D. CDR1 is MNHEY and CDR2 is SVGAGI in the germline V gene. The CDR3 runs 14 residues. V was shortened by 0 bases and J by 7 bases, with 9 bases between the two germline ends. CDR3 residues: CASSYSLVPEKLFF. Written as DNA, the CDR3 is TGTGCCAGCAGTTACTCTCTTGTTCCTGAAAAACTGTTTTTT.

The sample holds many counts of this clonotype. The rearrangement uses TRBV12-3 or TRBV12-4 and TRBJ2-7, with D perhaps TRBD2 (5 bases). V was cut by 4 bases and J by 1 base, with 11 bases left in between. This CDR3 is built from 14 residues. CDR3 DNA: TGTGCCAGCAGTTCCCTGGAGGCTTCCTACGAGCAGTACTTC. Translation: CASSSLEASYEQYF.

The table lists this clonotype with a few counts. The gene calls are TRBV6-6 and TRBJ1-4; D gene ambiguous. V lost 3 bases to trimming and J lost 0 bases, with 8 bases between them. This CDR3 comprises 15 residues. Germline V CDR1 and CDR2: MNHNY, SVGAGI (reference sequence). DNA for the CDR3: TGTGCCAGCAGTTATCGTGGGGCAACTAATGAAAAACTGTTTTTT. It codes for CASSYRGATNEKLFF.

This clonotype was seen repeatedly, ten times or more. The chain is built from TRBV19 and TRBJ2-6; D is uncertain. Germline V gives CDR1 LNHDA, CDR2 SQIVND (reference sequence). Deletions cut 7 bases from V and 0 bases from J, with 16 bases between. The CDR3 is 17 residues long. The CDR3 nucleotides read TGTGCCAGTAACGAAGGCACGAGGTTCTCTGGGGCCAACGTCCTGACTTTC. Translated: CASNEGTRFSGANVLTF.

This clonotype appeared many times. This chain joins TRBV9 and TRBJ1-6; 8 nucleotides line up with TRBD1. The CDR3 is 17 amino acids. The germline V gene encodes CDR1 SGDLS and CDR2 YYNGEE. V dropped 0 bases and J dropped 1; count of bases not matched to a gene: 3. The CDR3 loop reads CASSVGQGRSYNSPLHF. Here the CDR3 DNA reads TGTGCCAGCAGCGTAGGACAGGGGCGATCCTATAATTCACCCCTCCACTTT.

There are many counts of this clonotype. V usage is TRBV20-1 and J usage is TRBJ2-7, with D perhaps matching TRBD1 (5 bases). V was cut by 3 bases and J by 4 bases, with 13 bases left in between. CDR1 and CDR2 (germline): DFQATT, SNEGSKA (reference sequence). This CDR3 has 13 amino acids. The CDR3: CSASQGTSYEQYF. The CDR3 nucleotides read TGCAGTGCTAGCCAGGGCACCTCGTACGAGCAGTACTTC.

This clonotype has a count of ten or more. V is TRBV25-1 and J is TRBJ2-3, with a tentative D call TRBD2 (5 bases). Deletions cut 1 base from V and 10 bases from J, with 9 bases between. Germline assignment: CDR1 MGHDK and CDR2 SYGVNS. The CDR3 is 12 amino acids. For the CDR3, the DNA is TGTGCCAGCAGTGAATCGGACTCCCCGCAGTATTTT. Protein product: CASSESDSPQYF.

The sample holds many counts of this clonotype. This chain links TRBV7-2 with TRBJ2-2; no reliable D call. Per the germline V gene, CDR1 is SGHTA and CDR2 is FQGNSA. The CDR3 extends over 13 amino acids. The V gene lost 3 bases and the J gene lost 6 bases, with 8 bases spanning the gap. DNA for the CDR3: TGTGCCAGCAGCTTTACATTCCCCGGGGAGCTGTTTTTT. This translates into CASSFTFPGELFF.

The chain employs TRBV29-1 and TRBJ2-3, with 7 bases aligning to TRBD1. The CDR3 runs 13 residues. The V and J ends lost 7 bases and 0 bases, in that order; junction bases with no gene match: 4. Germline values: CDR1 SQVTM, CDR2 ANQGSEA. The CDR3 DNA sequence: TGCAGCGCCCTACAGGGGAGCACAGATACGCAGTATTTT. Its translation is CSALQGSTDTQYF.

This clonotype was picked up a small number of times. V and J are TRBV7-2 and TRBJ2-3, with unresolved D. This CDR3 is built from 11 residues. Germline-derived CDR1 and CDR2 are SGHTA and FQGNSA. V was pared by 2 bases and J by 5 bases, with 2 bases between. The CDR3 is CASSLLDTQYF. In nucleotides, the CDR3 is TGTGCCAGCAGCTTATTAGATACGCAGTATTTT. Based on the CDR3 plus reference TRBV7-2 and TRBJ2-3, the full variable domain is GAGVSQSPSNKVTEKGKDVELRCDPISGHTALYWYRQSLGQGLEFLIYFQGNSAPDKSGLPSDRFSAERTGGSVSTLTIQRTQQEDSAVYLCASSLLDTQYFGPGTRLTVL.

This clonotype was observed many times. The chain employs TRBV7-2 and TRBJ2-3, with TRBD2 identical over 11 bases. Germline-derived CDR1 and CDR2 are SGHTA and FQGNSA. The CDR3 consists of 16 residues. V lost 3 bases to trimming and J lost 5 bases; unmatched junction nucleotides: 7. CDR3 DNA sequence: TGTGCCAGCAGCTTTAGCGGGGGGGCAAGAGGAGATACGCAGTATTTT. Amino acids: CASSFSGGARGDTQYF.